The 29 T cell receptor beta chains below were found in one sample sequenced in a study of control samples from healthy donors and cancer patients (dated by TCRdb to the early 2020s). The library was generated by the immunoSEQ multiplex PCR assay. The table comes from immuneACCESS by way of TCRdb, which keeps in-frame sequences with V and J called. Part of the clones is missing from these tables; in studies checked, under half for an unresolved V gene and the rest for unknown reasons. The sample table lists 150,000 to 200,000 clones, nearly 96% of them with a count of one. Approximately 1% of the sample rests with the top ten. The sequencing input was blood. These TCRs come from a woman in her twenties or thirties in good health.

The chain combines TRBV27 with TRBJ2-7, with TRBD1 identical over 8 bases. Germline CDR1 reads MNHEY; CDR2 reads SMNVEV (reference sequence). V lost 2 bases and J lost 2; bases outside the gene matches: 2. The CDR3 has 14 residues. This chain's CDR3 is CASSLVTGAYEQYF. CDR3 sequence (DNA): TGTGCCAGCAGTTTAGTGACAGGGGCCTACGAGCAGTACTTC.

The genes are TRBV6-5 and TRBJ1-5; 10 bases align to TRBD1. V dropped 2 bases and J dropped 6; count of bases not matched to a gene: 7. From germline, CDR1 is MNHEY and CDR2 SVGAGI. This CDR3 is built from 16 residues. The CDR3 loop reads CASSYTGTGASQPQHF. Written as DNA, the CDR3 is TGTGCCAGCAGTTACACCGGGACAGGGGCCTCTCAGCCCCAGCATTTT.

The chain combines TRBV19 with TRBJ1-2; no clear D. Per germline, CDR1 LNHDA and CDR2 SQIVND (reference sequence). CDR3 length: 15 residues. Trimming took 5 bases from V and 7 from J, leaving 20 bases between them. For the CDR3, the DNA is TGTGCCAGTAGTGGTTCCGGGCCCGCGATCACTGGCTACACCTTC. Amino acid sequence: CASSGSGPAITGYTF.

The V gene is TRBV7-2, the J gene TRBJ1-3, with a weak D call TRBD1 (6 bases). The CDR3 covers 15 residues. V was clipped by 3 bases and J by 0 bases, with 9 bases between them. Germline CDR1 and CDR2: SGHTA and FQGNSA. DNA for the CDR3: TGTGCCAGCAGCTTGGGGGCCTTCTCTGGAAACACCATATATTTT. Translating gives CASSLGAFSGNTIYF.

The chain combines TRBV18 with TRBJ1-3, with 10 bases aligning to TRBD1. This CDR3 is built from 17 residues. J lost 2 bases, V lost 6 bases, and 10 bases had no gene match. Germline CDR1 reads KGHSH; CDR2 reads LQKENI. The CDR3 sequence: CASSPIRGQGAGNTIYF. CDR3 sequence (DNA): TGTGCCAGCTCCCCCATTCGTGGACAGGGGGCTGGAAACACCATATATTTT. The whole variable domain, remainder taken from reference TRBV18 and TRBJ1-3, is NAGVMQNPRHLVRRRGQEARLRCSPMKGHSHVYWYRQLPEEGLKFMVYLQKENIIDESGMPKERFSAEFPKEGPSILRIQQVVRGDSAAYFCASSPIRGQGAGNTIYFGEGSWLTVV.

As regards this clone: One end of the junction does not line up with germline, which may come from a read error. This sequence joins TRBV28 and TRBJ2-7; possibly TRBD1 or TRBD2 for D (8 bases each). Germline values: CDR1 MDHEN, CDR2 SYDVKM. The CDR3 totals 16 residues. CDR3 DNA sequence: TGTGCCACTACCTCCGTAGCGGGACAGGACCTCTACGGGCAGTACTTC. Its protein is CATTSVAGQDLYGQYF.

V usage is TRBV4-1 and J usage is TRBJ1-2, with 10 positions matching TRBD1. The CDR3 length is 15 residues. V shed 1 base and J 7 bases; nucleotides not matched to a gene: 6. The germline V gene encodes CDR1 MGHRA and CDR2 YSYEKL. The CDR3 is CASSQAHGTGVGYTF. In nucleotides, the CDR3 is TGCGCCAGCAGCCAAGCACACGGGACAGGGGTTGGCTACACCTTC.

The J gene is TRBJ2-7, the V gene TRBV5-4; 7 positions agree with TRBD2. There are 14 residues in the CDR3. Germline CDR1 and CDR2: SGHNT and YYREEE (reference sequence). The J segment lost 5 bases and the V segment lost 4 bases, leaving 9 bases of the junction unmatched. This chain's CDR3 is CASSRLGGSNEQYF. CDR3 DNA: TGTGCCAGCAGCCGCCTGGGGGGGTCCAACGAGCAGTACTTC.

The gene calls are TRBV27 and TRBJ2-5; no definite D call. Germline-derived CDR1 and CDR2 are MNHEY and SMNVEV (reference sequence). Trimming shortened V by 3 bases and J by 5 bases, and 10 bases separated the two germline ends. The CDR3 extends over 13 amino acids. This CDR3 is CASSFISRETQYF. CDR3 bases: TGTGCCAGCAGTTTTATCAGTAGGGAGACCCAGTACTTC.

The rearrangement uses TRBV19 and TRBJ1-1, with 7 bases matching TRBD1. V was clipped by 3 bases and J by 6 bases; unmatched bases: 19. The CDR3 contains 18 residues. Germline V gene data show CDR1 as LNHDA and CDR2 as SQIVND (reference sequence). CDR3 sequence: CASSIGSPRDSKPPEAFF. CDR3 coding DNA: TGTGCCAGTAGTATTGGGAGCCCTCGGGACAGTAAACCTCCTGAAGCTTTCTTT.

The genes are TRBV27 and TRBJ1-4; D uncertain. Germline CDR1 MNHEY, CDR2 SMNVEV (reference sequence). CDR3 length: 13 residues. Trimming removed 2 bases from V and 6 bases from J, with 7 bases in between. The CDR3: CASSLRVHEKLFF. The CDR3 coding sequence is TGTGCCAGCAGTTTAAGGGTGCATGAAAAACTGTTTTTT.

The chain combines TRBV10-3 with TRBJ2-1, with 12 bases identical to TRBD2. V was clipped by 6 bases and J by 4 bases; unmatched bases: 4. CDR1 ENHRY and CDR2 SYGVKD come from the germline V gene. The CDR3 has 15 amino acids. The DNA of the CDR3 is TGTGCCATCAGCACCGGGACTAGCGGGTACAATGAGCAGTTCTTC. Amino acid sequence: CAISTGTSGYNEQFF.

The chain combines TRBV11-2 with TRBJ1-5, with D maybe TRBD1 (6 bases). From germline, CDR1 is SGHAT and CDR2 FQNNGV. Trimming shortened V by 1 base and J by 7 bases, and 14 bases separated the two germline ends. The length of the CDR3 is 15 residues. In nucleotides, the CDR3 is TGTGCCAGCAGCTTAGGCCGGGGGGGCGGGCAGCCCCAGCATTTT. This gives the protein CASSLGRGGGQPQHF. Using reference TRBV11-2 and TRBJ1-5 for the parts outside the CDR3, the full variable domain is EAGVAQSPRYKIIEKRQSVAFWCNPISGHATLYWYQQILGQGPKLLIQFQNNGVVDDSQLPKDRFSAERLKGVDSTLKIQPAKLEDSAVYLCASSLGRGGGQPQHFGDGTRLSIL.

V and J are TRBV28 and TRBJ2-5, with D possibly matching TRBD2 (6 bases). The CDR3 has 13 residues. Germline V gives CDR1 MDHEN, CDR2 SYDVKM. Trimming cost V 3 bases and J 7 bases, with 12 bases left between them. The CDR3 bases are TGTGCCAGCAGTTTTCGGGGACTTGGGACCCAGTACTTC. Translating gives CASSFRGLGTQYF.

The rearrangement joins TRBV30 to TRBJ2-2; no clear D gene. Germline CDR1 reads GTSNPN; CDR2 reads SVGIG (reference sequence). Trimming took off 0 bases at V and 5 bases at J, with 13 bases between the two ends. The CDR3 has 15 residues. The CDR3 region is CAWSVSATRTGELFF. In DNA form, the CDR3 reads TGTGCCTGGAGTGTATCCGCAACGAGGACCGGGGAGCTGTTTTTT.

V and J are TRBV6-5 and TRBJ2-1, with 10 positions matching TRBD1. The CDR3 is 16 residues long. Germline assignment: CDR1 MNHEY and CDR2 SVGAGI. The J segment lost 6 bases and the V segment lost 4 bases, leaving 9 bases of the junction unmatched. The CDR3 spells CASSSPGTGVINEQFF. CDR3 nucleotides: TGTGCCAGCAGTTCCCCCGGGACAGGGGTAATCAATGAGCAGTTCTTC.

The V and J genes are TRBV3-1 (or the pseudogene TRBV3-2) and TRBJ1-1; D unresolved. Trimming removed 5 bases from V and 1 base from J, with 14 bases in between. The length of the CDR3 is 15 residues. Germline V lookup: CDR1 LGHDT, CDR2 YNNKEL (reference sequence). CDR3 DNA: TGTGCCAGCAGCACTTACAGAAATAAGAACACTGAAGCTTTCTTT. It encodes CASSTYRNKNTEAFF.

The rearrangement links TRBV28 to TRBJ1-1; D is unclear. The CDR3 sequence is 14 residues long. Trimming took off 5 bases at V and 3 bases at J, with 13 bases between the two ends. Germline CDR1 and CDR2: MDHEN and SYDVKM. In DNA, the CDR3 is TGTGCCAGCAGTCCGCGGGGAGGGTACACTGAAGCTTTCTTT. Its translation is CASSPRGGYTEAFF.

This chain connects TRBV28 to TRBJ1-2; tentatively, D is TRBD1 (6 bases). This CDR3 has 18 residues. With 5 bases removed from V and 4 bases from J, the gap between germline ends came to 26 bases. CDR1 and CDR2 (germline): MDHEN, SYDVKM. In nucleotides, the CDR3 is TGTGCCAGCAGTCTCCCGGGACAAGCGATTTTTAATAGCTATGGCTACACCTTC. Protein sequence: CASSLPGQAIFNSYGYTF.

Only one count was recorded for this clone. The chain couples TRBV7-9 to TRBJ1-1; TRBD1 agrees at 10 bases. Germline-derived CDR1 and CDR2 are SEHNR and FQNEAQ (reference sequence). This CDR3 comprises 12 residues. Unmatched junction bases numbered 2, after V lost 5 bases and J lost 8 bases. The CDR3 sequence is CASSRDRGEAFF. The CDR3 DNA sequence: TGTGCCAGCAGCCGGGACAGGGGCGAAGCTTTCTTT.

The V and J genes are TRBV5-1 and TRBJ2-1; 9 bases are a match to TRBD2. J lost 1 base, V lost 3 bases, and 11 bases had no gene match. In germline, CDR1 is SGHRS, CDR2 YFSETQ. The CDR3 extends over 18 amino acids. DNA of the CDR3: TGCGCCAGCAGCTCGGGACTAGCTCCGACCCTTTCCTACAATGAGCAGTTCTTC. This encodes CASSSGLAPTLSYNEQFF.

The genes are TRBV28 and TRBJ2-2; 7 bases are shared with TRBD2. The CDR3 has 12 residues. CDR1 is MDHEN, CDR2 SYDVKM, per germline. V was clipped by 8 bases and J by 6 bases; unmatched bases: 3. CDR3 sequence: CASLRGAGELFF. CDR3 sequence (DNA): TGTGCCAGCCTTCGGGGGGCCGGGGAGCTGTTTTTT.

The chain combines TRBV28 with TRBJ1-2; D gene uncertain. Germline loops: CDR1 MDHEN, CDR2 SYDVKM. V dropped 3 bases and J dropped 5 bases, with 7 bases sitting between them. The CDR3 runs to 12 residues. CDR3 nucleotides: TGTGCCAGCAGTTTCTTAAGATATGGCTACACCTTC. It codes for CASSFLRYGYTF.

Only one count was recorded for this clone. The J gene is TRBJ2-1, the V gene TRBV10-1, with 8 bases lining up with TRBD1. The CDR3 runs to 19 residues. The V gene's germline CDR1 is WNHNN and CDR2 SYGVQD (reference sequence). V gave up 4 bases and J gave up 0 bases; unmatched junction bases: 14. The CDR3 nucleotides are TGCGCCAGCAGTGGGGGAGGCAGGGGGCATTCGAGCTCCTACAATGAGCAGTTCTTC. Amino acids: CASSGGGRGHSSSYNEQFF.

The rearrangement joins TRBV4-1 to TRBJ1-2, with 8 positions matching TRBD1. The germline gives CDR1 MGHRA, CDR2 YSYEKL. CDR3 length: 16 amino acids. V lost 1 base, J lost 5 bases, and 9 bases stayed unmatched. CDR3 DNA sequence: TGCGCCAGCAGCCAAGGTGGGACAGGACGCTCGTATGGCTACACCTTC. Translation gives CASSQGGTGRSYGYTF.

This chain connects TRBV6-5 to TRBJ1-2, with D possibly TRBD1 on 5 matching bases. Trimming shortened V by 6 bases and J by 6 bases, and 14 bases separated the two germline ends. The CDR3 loop spans 13 amino acids. CDR1 and CDR2 from the germline V gene are MNHEY and SVGAGI. The CDR3 spells CASRDGGVDGYTF. As DNA, the CDR3 is TGTGCCAGCAGGGACGGGGGGGTAGATGGCTACACCTTC.

V and J are TRBV24-1 and TRBJ2-1; 9 nucleotides align to TRBD1. V was pared by 6 bases and J by 4 bases, with 6 bases of the junction left unmatched. Germline V gives CDR1 KGHDR, CDR2 SFDVKD. The CDR3 spans 15 residues. The CDR3 nucleotides read TGTGCCACCAGTCAAACAGGGACAGGGTACAATGAGCAGTTCTTC. It specifies CATSQTGTGYNEQFF.

In its sample, this clone was seen once. J is TRBJ2-6 and V is TRBV7-9, with D possibly TRBD1 on 7 matching bases. This CDR3 region has 17 residues. V was pared by 3 bases and J by 1 base, with 13 bases between. Germline V CDR1 and CDR2: SEHNR, FQNEAQ (reference sequence). The CDR3 DNA reads as TGTGCCAGCAGCTTGAACCAGGGGGGATCTGGGGCCAACGTCCTGACTTTC. Its translation: CASSLNQGGSGANVLTF.

This clone was seen only a few times. The V and J genes are TRBV30 and TRBJ2-5; perhaps TRBD1 as D (5 bases). This CDR3 spans 13 amino acids. Germline V gene data show CDR1 as GTSNPN and CDR2 as SVGIG (reference sequence). V gave up 2 bases and J gave up 4 bases, with 11 bases separating them. This chain's CDR3 is CAWSFKGAETQYF. CDR3 nucleotides: TGTGCCTGGAGTTTTAAAGGGGCAGAGACCCAGTACTTC.